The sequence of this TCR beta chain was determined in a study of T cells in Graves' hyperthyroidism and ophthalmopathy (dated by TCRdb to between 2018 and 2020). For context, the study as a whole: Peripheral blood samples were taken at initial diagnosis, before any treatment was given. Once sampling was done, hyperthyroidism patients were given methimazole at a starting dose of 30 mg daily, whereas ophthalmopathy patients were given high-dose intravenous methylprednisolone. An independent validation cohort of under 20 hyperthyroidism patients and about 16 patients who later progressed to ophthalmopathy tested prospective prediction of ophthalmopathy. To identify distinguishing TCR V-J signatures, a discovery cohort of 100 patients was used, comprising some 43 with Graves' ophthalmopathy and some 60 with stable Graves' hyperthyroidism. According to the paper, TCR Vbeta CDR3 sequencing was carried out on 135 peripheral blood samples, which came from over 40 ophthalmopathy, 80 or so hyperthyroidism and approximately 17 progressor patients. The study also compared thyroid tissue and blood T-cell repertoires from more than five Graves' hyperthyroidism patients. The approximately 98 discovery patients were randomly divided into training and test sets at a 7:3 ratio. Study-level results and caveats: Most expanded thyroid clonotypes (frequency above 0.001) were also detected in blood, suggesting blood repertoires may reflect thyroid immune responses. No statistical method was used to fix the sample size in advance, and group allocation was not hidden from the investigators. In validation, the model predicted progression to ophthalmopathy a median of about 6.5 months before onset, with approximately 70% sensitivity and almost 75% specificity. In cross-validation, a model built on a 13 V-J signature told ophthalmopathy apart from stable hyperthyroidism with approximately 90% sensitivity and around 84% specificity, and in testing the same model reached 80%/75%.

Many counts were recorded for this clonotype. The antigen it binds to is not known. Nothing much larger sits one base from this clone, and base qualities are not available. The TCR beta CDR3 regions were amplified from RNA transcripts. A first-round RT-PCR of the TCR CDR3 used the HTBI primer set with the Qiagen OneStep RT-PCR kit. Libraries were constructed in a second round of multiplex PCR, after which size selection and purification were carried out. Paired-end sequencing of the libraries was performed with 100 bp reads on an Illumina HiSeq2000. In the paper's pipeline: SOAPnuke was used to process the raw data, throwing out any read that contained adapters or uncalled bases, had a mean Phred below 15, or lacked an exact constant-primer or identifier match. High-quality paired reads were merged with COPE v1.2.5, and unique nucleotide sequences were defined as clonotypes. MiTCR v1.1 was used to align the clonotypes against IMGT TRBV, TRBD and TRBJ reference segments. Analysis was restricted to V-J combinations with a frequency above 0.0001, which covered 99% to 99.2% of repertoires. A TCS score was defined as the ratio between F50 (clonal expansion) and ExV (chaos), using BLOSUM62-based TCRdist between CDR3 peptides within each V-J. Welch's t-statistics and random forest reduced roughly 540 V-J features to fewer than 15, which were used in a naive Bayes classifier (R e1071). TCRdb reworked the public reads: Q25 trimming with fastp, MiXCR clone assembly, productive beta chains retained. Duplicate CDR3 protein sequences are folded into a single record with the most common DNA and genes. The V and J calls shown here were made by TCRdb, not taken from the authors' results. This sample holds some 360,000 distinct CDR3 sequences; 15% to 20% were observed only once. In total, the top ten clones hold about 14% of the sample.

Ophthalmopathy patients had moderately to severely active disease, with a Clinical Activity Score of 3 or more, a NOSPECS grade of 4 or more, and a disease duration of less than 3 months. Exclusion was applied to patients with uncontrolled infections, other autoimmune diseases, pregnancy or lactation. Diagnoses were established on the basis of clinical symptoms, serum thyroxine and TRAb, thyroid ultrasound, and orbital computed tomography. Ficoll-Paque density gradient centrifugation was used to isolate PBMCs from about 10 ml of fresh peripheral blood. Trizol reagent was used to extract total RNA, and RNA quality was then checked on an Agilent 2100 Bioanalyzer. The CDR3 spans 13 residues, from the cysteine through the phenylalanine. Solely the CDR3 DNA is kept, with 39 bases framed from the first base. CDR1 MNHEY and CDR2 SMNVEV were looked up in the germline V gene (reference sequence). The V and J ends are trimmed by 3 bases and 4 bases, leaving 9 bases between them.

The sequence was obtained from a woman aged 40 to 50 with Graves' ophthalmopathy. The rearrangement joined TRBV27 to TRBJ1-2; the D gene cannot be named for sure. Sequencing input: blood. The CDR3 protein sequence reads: CASSFRGTYGYTF. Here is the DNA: TGTGCCAGCAGTTTTCGGGGAACCTATGGCTACACCTTC.